A selection of T cell receptor beta chains follows, all from one sample in a study of stem cell transplantation in POMP-related autoinflammatory disease. Profiling relied on immunoSEQ multiplex PCR, and the TCRdb table lists in-frame clones only, not all of them. The table lists some 68,000 clones, roughly 88% of them singletons. The sample was CD4+ T cells from PBMCs, taken after stem cell transplantation. Receptors were obtained from a human patient with POMP-related autoinflammation and immune dysregulation (PRAID). Some T cells may be provided by the graft donor. Both conserved end residues are trimmed from each CDR3. The size field is filled for only some rows; it gives once, few, many or a size class.

TRBV28	.	ASNLGPKGPSRGYT
TRBV7-6	.	ASSKNVLGLYTEAF
TRBV6-5	.	ASSYTHRDEQY
TRBV3-1/TRBV3-2	.	ASSQEAGFYGYT
TRBV28	.	ASSQNPGGPSADTQY
TRBV19	once	ASRLLQGRYGYT
TRBV18	.	ASSQLAPFANTGELF
TRBV6-5	.	ASGRAIGNEQF
TRBV28	.	ASSPRGGAQDNEQF
TRBV5-1	.	ASSPLATNEKLF
TRBV4-1	.	ASSPSGQYNSPLH
TRBV20-1	.	SAAETQY
TRBV7-2	.	ASSFFVNTQY
TRBV29-1	.	SVLPLKGYEQY
TRBV25-1	.	ARLPQH
TRBV7-4	.	ASRCRLAGDSPLH
TRBV7-7	few	ASSLDRLNTGELF
TRBV5-1	.	ASSLAGATGNTEAF
TRBV6-6	.	ASSLFGGTGYMGNQPQH
TRBV2	.	ASSEARLGTQY
TRBV28	.	ASINRAGNTIY
TRBV2	.	ASTGQSTDTQY
TRBV19	.	ASSKGQTNQPQH
TRBV5-1	once	ASTLVAGQKETQY
TRBV18	few	ASSPSWDRTYEQY
TRBV6-5	.	ASTLREGTEAF
TRBV20-1	few	SAREETQY
TRBV24-1	.	ATSDRDSRISSYNEQF
TRBV10-1	once	ASRPQGTATNEKLF
TRBV2	once	ASSELGLPEAF
TRBV7-9	.	ASSWDYYEQY
TRBV9	.	ASSVSGSGDQPQH
TRBV5-1	.	ASSPGTTHSYEQY
TRBV5-1	.	ASSLDRGSYEQY
TRBV6-5	.	ASSRGQTYEQY
TRBV6-5	.	ASSSGGQGNTGELF
TRBV6-1	once	ASSEAGLSYEQY
TRBV18	.	ASSPRAQVYTDTQY
TRBV18	.	ASSQQGISGNTIY
TRBV2	once	ASRGYNEQF
TRBV1	.	TSSQGPGLAGVPAGTDTQY